These 23 T cell receptor beta chains originate from one sample sequenced in a study of shared clonotypes between healthy human individuals. Only in-frame clones appear in the TCRdb table, and some are missing; sequencing was by immunoSEQ multiplex PCR. The sample records approximately 1,500,000 clones, 95% to 99% being singletons. Sequencing used naive CD4+ T cells sorted from blood. Stated subset: CD45RA+ positively selected. These receptors all stem from a man aged 30-40 years in good health.

As for this clone: This specimen includes other DNA sequences encoding the same CDR3. The chain has TRBV5-1 and TRBJ1-4; tentative D call: TRBD1 (5 bases). The V end was cut by 5 bases, the J end by 0 bases, with 11 bases between. The CDR3 length is 15 residues. Looked up from germline, CDR1 is SGHRS and CDR2 is YFSETQ. As DNA, the CDR3 is TGCGCCAGCAGTAACCAGGGTGCAACTAATGAAAAACTGTTTTTT. It is translated as CASSNQGATNEKLFF.

The V call is TRBV10-2, the J call TRBJ2-1; no firm D call. Trimming took 5 bases from V and 2 from J, leaving 10 bases between them. Germline CDR1 reads WSHSY; CDR2 reads SAAADI. The CDR3 runs 14 residues. Here the CDR3 DNA reads TGCGCCAGCAGTATTAGCAGCACCTACAATGAGCAGTTCTTC. This gives the protein CASSISSTYNEQFF.

The chain combines TRBV4-1 with TRBJ1-5; D might be TRBD1 (5 bases). Trimming cost V 1 base and J 4 bases, with 11 bases left between them. Per the germline V gene, CDR1 is MGHRA and CDR2 is YSYEKL. The CDR3 runs to 15 residues. The CDR3 sequence: CASSQVEGVNQPQHF. For the CDR3, the DNA is TGCGCCAGCAGCCAAGTTGAAGGGGTTAATCAGCCCCAGCATTTT.

V and J are TRBV10-1 and TRBJ2-2; D not resolved. Germline V gives CDR1 WNHNN, CDR2 SYGVQD (reference sequence). The CDR3 length is 12 residues. V was trimmed by 4 bases and J by 6 bases, leaving 6 bases between them. CDR3 sequence (DNA): TGCGCCAGCAGTGCTGGGTCCGGGGAGCTGTTTTTT. Translating it yields CASSAGSGELFF.

The chain combines TRBV25-1 with TRBJ2-1; 13 bases are shared with TRBD2. CDR1 is MGHDK and CDR2 is SYGVNS in the germline V gene. The junction had 9 bases not matched to a gene; V was cut back by 2 bases and J by 8 bases. CDR3 length: 17 amino acids. CDR3 sequence (DNA): TGTGCCAGCAGTGAAGGTAGGACTAGCGGGAGTGGGGATGAGCAGTTCTTC. Translated, it gives CASSEGRTSGSGDEQFF.

The CDR3 sequence is CASSPEPATGELFF. The CDR3 DNA reads as TGTGCCAGCAGCCCGGAACCGGCCACCGGGGAGCTGTTTTTT. This rearrangement joins TRBV5-4 to TRBJ2-2; unclear D gene. The CDR3 contains 14 residues. Per the germline V gene, CDR1 is SGHNT and CDR2 is YYREEE (reference sequence). V was shortened by 4 bases and J by 4 bases, with 11 bases between the two germline ends.

The chain has TRBV29-1 and TRBJ2-5, with TRBD1 identical over 9 bases. With 6 bases clipped from V and 1 base from J, the junction kept 6 bases outside the gene matches. From germline, CDR1 is SQVTM and CDR2 ANQGSEA. There are 14 residues in the CDR3. The CDR3 coding sequence is TGCAGCGTCGTTAACAGGGGGCCCCAAGAGACCCAGTACTTC. This sequence encodes CSVVNRGPQETQYF.

The chain uses TRBV9 and TRBJ2-2, with D maybe TRBD1 (5 bases). Trimming removed 3 bases from V and 5 bases from J, with 14 bases in between. The CDR3 covers 15 residues. Germline V gene lookup returns CDR1 SGDLS and CDR2 YYNGEE. The CDR3 spells CASSALAGNTGELFF. Written as DNA, the CDR3 is TGTGCCAGCAGCGCCCTGGCAGGGAATACCGGGGAGCTGTTTTTT.

This chain connects TRBV5-4 to TRBJ2-5; 7 nucleotides agree with TRBD2. The CDR3 is 13 residues long. Germline V gene data show CDR1 as SGHNT and CDR2 as YYREEE (reference sequence). V shed 1 base and J 5 bases; nucleotides not matched to a gene: 2. The CDR3 DNA follows: TGTGCCAGCAGCTTGTTCGGGAGGGAGACCCAGTACTTC. This translates into CASSLFGRETQYF.

The chain combines TRBV11-2 with TRBJ2-3; 15 bases are a match to TRBD2. The V segment lost 5 bases and the J segment 2 bases; nucleotides outside the gene matches: 11. Per germline, CDR1 SGHAT and CDR2 FQNNGV. The CDR3 contains 19 residues. Here the CDR3 reads CASSPGLAGGPRNTDTQYF. The CDR3 DNA reads as TGTGCCAGCAGCCCTGGACTAGCGGGAGGGCCGAGGAACACAGATACGCAGTATTTT.

CDR3 residues: CASSQGTTDTGELFF. The CDR3 DNA is TGTGCCAGCAGCCAGGGGACAACCGACACCGGGGAGCTGTTTTTT. The V and J genes are TRBV4-2 and TRBJ2-2; TRBD1 is a possible D gene (6 bases). This CDR3 comprises 15 residues. Germline loops: CDR1 LGHNA, CDR2 YNFKEQ. V was trimmed by 3 bases and J by 3 bases, leaving 11 bases between them.

This clone was detected once. The chain couples TRBV7-9 to TRBJ2-7, with 7 bases aligning to TRBD2. This CDR3 is built from 14 residues. Germline V lookup: CDR1 SEHNR, CDR2 FQNEAQ (reference sequence). V gave up 5 bases and J gave up 2 bases; unmatched junction bases: 6. The CDR3 DNA reads TGTGCCAGCAGCCCCAAGGGAGGGACCTACGAGCAGTACTTC. It translates to CASSPKGGTYEQYF.

The chain uses TRBV15 and TRBJ2-4, with 8 bases identical to TRBD1. The V gene's germline CDR1 is LNHNV and CDR2 YYDKDF (reference sequence). This CDR3 is 17 amino acids long. The V segment lost 0 bases and the J segment 3 bases; nucleotides outside the gene matches: 7. The CDR3 bases are TGTGCCACCAGCAGAGACGTGACAGGGGTTGGCAAAAACATTCAGTACTTC. It specifies CATSRDVTGVGKNIQYF. The whole variable domain, filled in from reference TRBV15 and TRBJ2-4, reads DAMVIQNPRYQVTQFGKPVTLSCSQTLNHNVMYWYQQKSSQAPKLLFHYYDKDFNNEADTPDNFQSRRPNTSFCFLDIRSPGLGDTAMYLCATSRDVTGVGKNIQYFGAGTRLSVL.

The chain is built from TRBV18 and TRBJ2-1; D uncertain. This CDR3 contains 16 residues. Deletions cut 1 base from V and 0 bases from J, with 10 bases between. Germline V gene sequence: CDR1 KGHSH, CDR2 LQKENI. The CDR3 spells CASSPLTQSSYNEQFF. As DNA, the CDR3 is TGTGCCAGCTCACCACTTACCCAGAGCTCCTACAATGAGCAGTTCTTC.

The chain couples TRBV9 to TRBJ1-4; D not resolved. V was shortened by 4 bases and J by 8 bases, with 21 bases between the two germline ends. The CDR3 covers 16 residues. The V gene's germline CDR1 is SGDLS and CDR2 YYNGEE. The CDR3 DNA reads as TGTGCCAGCAGCTCTCTCGGGGTGGGAATGGACGAAAAACTGTTTTTT. This gives the protein CASSSLGVGMDEKLFF.

The J gene is TRBJ2-5, the V gene TRBV4-1; tentatively, D is TRBD1 (6 bases). Germline lookup yields CDR1 MGHRA and CDR2 YSYEKL. Trimming removed 4 bases at V and 0 bases at J, with 18 bases between. The CDR3 loop spans 17 amino acids. The CDR3 nucleotides are TGCGCCAGCAGCCGCCTAGGGGGATCGAAATACCAAGAGACCCAGTACTTC. Protein: CASSRLGGSKYQETQYF.

The V call is TRBV15, the J call TRBJ1-1; D is ambiguous. Deletions cut 5 bases from V and 1 base from J, with 11 bases between. Germline V gene lookup returns CDR1 LNHNV and CDR2 YYDKDF (reference sequence). The CDR3 is 14 amino acids. CDR3 in DNA: TGTGCCACCAGCTTTGGACGGACGAACACTGAAGCTTTCTTT. Residues: CATSFGRTNTEAFF.

The gene calls are TRBV6-6 and TRBJ1-1, with a weak D call TRBD1 (5 bases). Deletions cut 1 base from V and 7 bases from J, with 13 bases between. CDR1 is MNHNY and CDR2 is SVGAGI in the germline V gene (reference sequence). This CDR3 comprises 14 residues. CDR3 bases: TGTGCCAGCAGTTACTTCCCTGACAGCCTTGAAGCTTTCTTT. It is translated as CASSYFPDSLEAFF.

The V gene is TRBV20-1, the J gene TRBJ2-7; D is ambiguous. Deletions cut 1 base from V and 6 bases from J, with 7 bases between. In germline, CDR1 is DFQATT, CDR2 SNEGSKA (reference sequence). This CDR3 has 11 amino acids. The CDR3 DNA sequence: TGCAGTGCTAGAGGGGCTGTCGAGCAGTACTTC. Translating it yields CSARGAVEQYF.

In nucleotides, the CDR3 is TGTGCCAGCAGTTTCGACGAAGGACGGCGACGGGCTTTCTTT. It translates to CASSFDEGRRRAFF. The chain recombines TRBV6-1 with TRBJ1-1; D ambiguous. The CDR3 has 14 amino acids. Per germline, CDR1 MNHNS and CDR2 SASEGT. The V and J ends lost 5 bases and 11 bases respectively, with 21 bases between them.

The rearrangement uses TRBV7-9 and TRBJ2-1; 7 nucleotides line up with TRBD2. This CDR3 is built from 15 residues. Trimming cost V 5 bases and J 5 bases; bases outside gene matches: 9. The germline V gene encodes CDR1 SEHNR and CDR2 FQNEAQ (reference sequence). DNA for the CDR3: TGTGCCAGCAGCCTGAGGCGGGAGTCCCACAATGAGCAGTTCTTC. Residues: CASSLRRESHNEQFF.

The chain carries TRBV7-6 and TRBJ2-2, with 8 bases matching TRBD2. V shed 1 base and J 5 bases; nucleotides not matched to a gene: 6. The CDR3 totals 16 residues. Germline loops: CDR1 SGHVS, CDR2 FNYEAQ. CDR3 nucleotide sequence: TGTGCCAGCAGCTTAGGATCAGCGGGAGCGACCGGGGAGCTGTTTTTT. Its protein product is CASSLGSAGATGELFF.

The chain joins TRBV9 to TRBJ1-1; perhaps TRBD1 as D (6 bases). Deletions cut 4 bases from V and 5 bases from J, with 18 bases between. Germline V gene data show CDR1 as SGDLS and CDR2 as YYNGEE. The CDR3 sequence is 15 residues long. CDR3 in DNA: TGTGCCAGCAGCCCCGAAGGGGGGGGGCATACTGAAGCTTTCTTT. This sequence encodes CASSPEGGGHTEAFF.